One T cell receptor (beta chain) is described in this entry. Original handling: Reference gene primer amplification yielded estimated nucleated cell counts. Here immunoSEQ multiplex PCR was the method, and the copy in TCRdb shows in-frame clones only, minus some. The D gene and trimming were derived from the DNA, and the V and J assignments and clone size from that table. Of approximately 100,000 clones listed, around 80% are singletons. This record belongs to a study of blood T cell repertoires in COVID-19. The overall study: Samples came from the United States, Italy and Spain, spanning acute and convalescent COVID-19. Sources were T cells, B-cell-depleted T cells, or PBMCs; the material itself was cDNA or gDNA.

This CDR3 contains 17 residues. Germline-derived CDR1 and CDR2 are SGHDT and YYEEEE. The trim removed 3 bases at V and 0 bases at J, leaving 9 bases unmatched. Sequences were obtained from peripheral blood. This TCR was recovered from a woman in her sixties with acute or convalescent COVID-19. This chain uses TRBV5-6 with TRBJ1-5; 7 nucleotides agree with TRBD1. CDR3: CASSYLNRGDSNQPQHF. The CDR3 region has the DNA TGTGCCAGCAGCTACCTTAACAGGGGTGATAGCAATCAGCCCCAGCATTTT. Based on the CDR3 plus reference TRBV5-6 and TRBJ1-5, the full variable domain is DAGVTQSPTHLIKTRGQQVTLRCSPKSGHDTVSWYQQALGQGPQFIFQYYEEEERQRGNFPDRFSGHQFPNYSSELNVNALLLGDSALYLCASSYLNRGDSNQPQHFGDGTRLSIL.